This T cell receptor (beta chain) comes out of a study of CD8+CD57+ T cells in acquired aplastic anemia. Study-wide context: The study obtained an average of 3.2 ug of DNA from sorted CD4+ and CD8+ cells. Study-level results: Patient and control CD8+ Simpson's diversity was not significantly different. Patients and controls had in common around 29 CD8+ CDR3 sequences.

Investigators profiled TCR beta VDJ and CDR3 from genomic DNA template. TCRdb fed the reads into MiXCR, producing one record per CDR3 protein. The table lists some 160,000 distinct CDR3 sequences, roughly 50% of them singletons. Before being chosen for sequencing, patients had shown CD8+CD57+ cell expansion by flow cytometry. Patients had received no therapy at the time of blood sampling. This clonotype came up many times. Its antigen remains unknown. Germline V CDR1 and CDR2: SGHTA, FQGTGA. V dropped 6 bases and J dropped 11; count of bases not matched to a gene: 8. The CDR3 loop spans 15 amino acids. The receptor's source is a human donor with aplastic anemia. The sequencing sample was made of sorted CD4+, CD8+, or CD8+CD57+ T cells (not recorded which) from PBMCs. The chain joins TRBV7-3 to TRBJ2-3; TRBD2 agrees at 16 bases. This CDR3 is CASREPGLAGGGQYF. CDR3 sequence (DNA): TGTGCCAGCAGGGAACCGGGACTAGCGGGAGGGGGGCAGTATTTT.